Listed here are 32 T cell receptor beta chains from one sample, sequenced in a study of long-term antiretroviral therapy in people with HIV (dated 2022 in TCRdb). Sequencing of the TRB variable region was done with the immunoSEQ hsTCRB v3.0 assay at survey level resolution. TCRdb obtained this table from immuneACCESS and retained in-frame rearrangements with V and J assigned. These tables miss some clones; where compared with another copy, unresolved V genes account for less than half of the shortfall, and the remainder is unexplained. The sample table shows about 25,000 clones, and roughly 79% are seen once. The top ten clones comprise around 11% of the sample. The sequencing here drew on unsorted PBMCs, taken 1.1 years before starting antiretroviral therapy. The receptors stem from a middle-aged woman with HIV.

This clone has more than one count but fewer than ten. V is TRBV7-9 and J is TRBJ1-2; a weak D match, TRBD1 (5 bases). With 1 base removed from V and 7 bases from J, the gap between germline ends came to 13 bases. The germline V gene encodes CDR1 SEHNR and CDR2 FQNEAQ (reference sequence). This CDR3 comprises 14 residues. The CDR3 nucleotides are TGTGCCAGCAGCTTAGGCCGCCAGGGAGTTGGCTACACCTTC. This encodes CASSLGRQGVGYTF.

This clone is termed medium-sized (0.01 to 0.1%). The chain links TRBV29-1 to TRBJ1-2; D might be TRBD1 (5 bases). CDR1 is SQVTM and CDR2 is ANQGSEA in the germline V gene. Trimming took 5 bases from V and 4 from J, leaving 11 bases between them. This CDR3 has 12 residues. The CDR3: CSVWGMVYGYTF. CDR3 bases: TGCAGCGTTTGGGGGATGGTCTATGGCTACACCTTC.

The table lists this clone with a few counts. The chain employs TRBV7-9 and TRBJ2-2; possibly TRBD2 for D (6 bases). CDR3 length equals 16 residues. The germline V gene has CDR1 SEHNR and CDR2 FQNEAQ (reference sequence). Trimming removed 5 bases at V and 1 base at J, with 14 bases between. CDR3 residues: CASSTPGTLNTGELFF. The DNA of the CDR3 is TGTGCCAGCAGCACGCCCGGGACTCTGAACACCGGGGAGCTGTTTTTT.

The rearrangement links TRBV5-1 to TRBJ2-5; D unresolved. CDR3 length equals 14 residues. Germline V gene lookup returns CDR1 SGHRS and CDR2 YFSETQ. The V end lost 0 bases, the J end lost 3 bases, and 9 bases lay between the germline ends. This chain's CDR3 is CASSLESGEETQYF. The CDR3 DNA follows: TGCGCCAGCAGCTTGGAGAGTGGGGAAGAGACCCAGTACTTC.

The gene calls are TRBV15 and TRBJ2-4; 7 nucleotides align to TRBD1. The V and J ends lost 3 bases and 4 bases, in that order; junction bases with no gene match: 6. Germline loops: CDR1 LNHNV, CDR2 YYDKDF (reference sequence). The CDR3 extends over 15 amino acids. CDR3 residues: CATSRAGTEKNIQYF. Here the CDR3 DNA reads TGTGCCACCAGCAGGGCCGGGACAGAAAAAAACATTCAGTACTTC.

The V call is TRBV5-6, the J call TRBJ2-1, with 13 bases lining up with TRBD2. Germline CDR1 and CDR2: SGHDT and YYEEEE. The CDR3 length is 16 residues. V lost 0 bases, J lost 8 bases, and 5 bases stayed unmatched. CDR3 protein: CASSLGGLAGFDEQFF. CDR3 sequence (DNA): TGTGCCAGCAGCTTGGGGGGACTAGCGGGATTCGATGAGCAGTTCTTC.

The chain combines TRBV19 with TRBJ2-5; TRBD1 might be the D (6 bases). Germline CDR1 LNHDA, CDR2 SQIVND (reference sequence). Between the trimmed V and J ends, which lost 0 bases and 2 bases, there was a span of 10 bases. The length of the CDR3 is 15 residues. CDR3 DNA sequence: TGTGCCAGTAGTATAGACGGGACAACACAAGAGACCCAGTACTTC. Its translation is CASSIDGTTQETQYF.

The chain uses TRBV29-1 and TRBJ1-2; D gene uncertain. The length of the CDR3 is 11 residues. Germline CDR1 reads SQVTM; CDR2 reads ANQGSEA. V lost 5 bases, J lost 0 bases, and 4 bases lay in between. In DNA form, the CDR3 reads TGCAGCGTTTCGCCTAACTATGGCTACACCTTC. Its protein product is CSVSPNYGYTF. Supplemented by reference TRBV29-1 and TRBJ1-2, the full variable domain reads SAVISQKPSRDICQRGTSLTIQCQVDSQVTMMFWYRQQPGQSLTLIATANQGSEATYESGFVIDKFPISRPNLTFSTLTVSNMSPEDSSIYLCSVSPNYGYTFGSGTRLTVV.

There are a few counts of this clone. The chain couples TRBV12-5 to TRBJ1-3; tentatively, D is TRBD1 (5 bases). The CDR3 contains 14 residues. CDR1 is LGHNT, CDR2 FRNRAP, per germline. With 3 bases removed from V and 4 bases from J, the gap between germline ends came to 10 bases. CDR3 residues: CASGLGARGNTIYF. The DNA for the CDR3 is TGTGCTAGTGGTTTAGGGGCACGGGGAAACACCATATATTTT.

The chain's CDR3 is CASSFSGSSYEQYF. In DNA, the CDR3 is TGTGCCAGCAGCTTTAGCGGGTCCTCCTACGAGCAGTACTTC. The chain joins TRBV7-2 to TRBJ2-7; 7 bases are shared with TRBD2. The junction had 2 bases not matched to a gene; V was cut back by 3 bases and J by 0 bases. CDR1 and CDR2 from the germline V gene are SGHTA and FQGNSA. This CDR3 spans 14 amino acids.

This chain links TRBV7-9 with TRBJ1-1; D is uncertain. Trimming took off 4 bases at V and 5 bases at J, with 17 bases between the two ends. The CDR3 sequence is 15 residues long. Per germline, CDR1 SEHNR and CDR2 FQNEAQ (reference sequence). The CDR3 bases are TGTGCCAGCAGCTCGAAGGGTGCCCGGGAGACTGAAGCTTTCTTT. It specifies CASSSKGARETEAFF.

This chain connects TRBV7-2 to TRBJ2-7; 8 nucleotides agree with TRBD2. In germline, CDR1 is SGHTA, CDR2 FQGNSA. CDR3 length: 16 residues. V was pared by 1 base and J by 2 bases, with 7 bases of the junction left unmatched. The CDR3 loop reads CASSLDLSAGAYEQYF. The CDR3 DNA follows: TGTGCCAGCAGCTTAGATCTCTCAGCGGGAGCCTACGAGCAGTACTTC. Full variable domain (rest looked up from reference TRBV7-2 and TRBJ2-7): GAGVSQSPSNKVTEKGKDVELRCDPISGHTALYWYRQSLGQGLEFLIYFQGNSAPDKSGLPSDRFSAERTGGSVSTLTIQRTQQEDSAVYLCASSLDLSAGAYEQYFGPGTRLTVT.

This clone has more than one count but fewer than ten. This chain joins TRBV19 and TRBJ2-1; D not certain. CDR3 length equals 14 residues. The V end lost 1 base, the J end lost 14 bases, and 18 bases lay between the germline ends. CDR1 is LNHDA and CDR2 is SQIVND in the germline V gene (reference sequence). CDR3 amino acids: CASSIGVGSDPKFF. The CDR3 coding sequence is TGTGCCAGTAGTATAGGGGTCGGAAGCGACCCTAAGTTCTTC.

V gene TRBV11-3 combines with J gene TRBJ2-7; TRBD1 is a possible D gene (5 bases). The V end lost 3 bases, the J end lost 7 bases, and 13 bases lay between the germline ends. Germline V gene data show CDR1 as SGHNT and CDR2 as YENEEA. This CDR3 is 13 amino acids long. The CDR3 nucleotides read TGTGCCAGCAGCTTCCTGCAGGGCGTAGAGCAGTACTTC. This encodes CASSFLQGVEQYF.

The V gene is TRBV11-2, the J gene TRBJ2-5; TRBD1 is a possible D gene (6 bases). Germline CDR1 is SGHAT and CDR2 is FQNNGV. With 2 bases removed from V and 2 bases from J, the gap between germline ends came to 21 bases. CDR3 length equals 18 residues. DNA for the CDR3: TGTGCCAGCAGCTTAAGTCCAACCCCCGGGACAACTCAAGAGACCCAGTACTTC. It codes for CASSLSPTPGTTQETQYF.

This sequence joins TRBV30 and TRBJ2-3; TRBD2 matches at 7 bases. This CDR3 region has 12 residues. V dropped 4 bases and J dropped 4; count of bases not matched to a gene: 2. The V gene's germline CDR1 is GTSNPN and CDR2 SVGIG (reference sequence). CDR3 in DNA: TGTGCCTGGACTAGCGGCGCAGATACGCAGTATTTT. Protein: CAWTSGADTQYF.

This chain uses TRBV27 with TRBJ1-4; 7 nucleotides agree with TRBD1. The CDR3 has 14 residues. Germline loops: CDR1 MNHEY, CDR2 SMNVEV (reference sequence). V shed 2 bases and J 7 bases; nucleotides not matched to a gene: 4. CDR3 DNA: TGTGCCAGCAGTTTACGATGGGACAGTGAAAAACTGTTTTTT. Translated, it gives CASSLRWDSEKLFF.

This chain links TRBV5-1 with TRBJ2-7; the match to TRBD1 covers 9 bases. From germline, CDR1 is SGHRS and CDR2 YFSETQ. V dropped 0 bases and J dropped 3; count of bases not matched to a gene: 1. The CDR3 has 14 amino acids. CDR3 DNA: TGCGCCAGCAGCTTGGACAGGGGGCACTACGAGCAGTACTTC. This sequence encodes CASSLDRGHYEQYF.

This clone was detected only a few times. The chain couples TRBV7-9 to TRBJ1-3; 10 bases match TRBD1. V trimming: 3 bases; J trimming: 0 bases; junction bases outside the gene matches: 2. Germline V lookup: CDR1 SEHNR, CDR2 FQNEAQ (reference sequence). The CDR3 runs 16 residues. The CDR3 sequence is CASSLDRGYSGNTIYF. The CDR3 DNA reads TGTGCCAGCAGCTTGGACAGGGGGTACTCTGGAAACACCATATATTTT.

This chain uses TRBV23-1 with TRBJ1-3; D ambiguous. TRBV23-1 is an ORF for which the function is uncertain. There are 16 residues in the CDR3. Trimming took 3 bases from V and 4 from J, leaving 16 bases between them. CDR3: CASSHPRRVGGNTIYF. CDR3 bases: TGCGCCAGCAGTCACCCTAGGCGGGTGGGAGGAAACACCATATATTTT.

With regard to this clone: The junction departs from the called germline gene at one end, perhaps through a read error. The chain joins TRBV7-9 to TRBJ2-1; TRBD2 agrees at 8 bases. Germline CDR1 and CDR2: SEHNR and FQNEAQ (reference sequence). The CDR3 extends over 15 amino acids. For the CDR3, the DNA is TGTGCCAGCAGCCTAGCGGGTAGCTCCTACAATGAGCAGTTCTTC. Residues: CASSLAGSSYNEQFF.

This clone occurred a few times. The V and J genes are TRBV29-1 and TRBJ2-7; TRBD2 is a possible D gene (5 bases). V shed 4 bases and J shed 2 bases, with 12 bases lying between them. The CDR3 is 13 residues long. CDR1 and CDR2 from the germline V gene are SQVTM and ANQGSEA. The CDR3 protein is CSVARGTTYEQYF. The CDR3 coding sequence is TGCAGCGTTGCCCGGGGAACAACCTACGAGCAGTACTTC.

CDR3 in amino acids: CASSAPGQGAANTEAFF. CDR3 DNA sequence: TGTGCCAGCAGCGCACCGGGACAGGGGGCGGCGAACACTGAAGCTTTCTTT. The chain joins TRBV9 to TRBJ1-1, with 12 bases that match TRBD1. After removal of 3 bases from V and 1 base from J, the junction contained 7 bases not matched to a gene. The CDR3 consists of 17 residues. Germline V CDR1 and CDR2: SGDLS, YYNGEE. The complete variable domain, with remaining parts taken from reference TRBV9 and TRBJ1-1, reads DSGVTQTPKHLITATGQRVTLRCSPRSGDLSVYWYQQSLDQGLQFLIQYYNGEERAKGNILERFSAQQFPDLHSELNLSSLELGDSALYFCASSAPGQGAANTEAFFGQGTRLTVV.

This clone appeared a few times. V is TRBV11-3 and J is TRBJ2-1, with a possible D match to TRBD2 (5 bases). V dropped 2 bases and J dropped 6 bases, with 11 bases sitting between them. Germline-derived CDR1 and CDR2 are SGHNT and YENEEA. The CDR3 is made up of 14 amino acids. The DNA for the CDR3 is TGTGCCAGCAGCTTAAGTCCTAGCACCAATGAGCAGTTCTTC. This codes for CASSLSPSTNEQFF.

The chain links TRBV5-6 to TRBJ1-1, with unresolved D. Trimming left V 3 bases short and J 0 bases short, with 15 bases between. Germline V gene lookup returns CDR1 SGHDT and CDR2 YYEEEE. The CDR3 spans 16 residues. For the CDR3, the DNA is TGTGCCAGCAGCTCGGGTGGTTGGGCCATGAACACTGAAGCTTTCTTT. Translation gives CASSSGGWAMNTEAFF.

This clone came up a few times. V and J are TRBV4-2 and TRBJ1-2; 9 bases agree with TRBD1. CDR3 length equals 16 residues. Germline V gene data show CDR1 as LGHNA and CDR2 as YNFKEQ. J gave up 5 bases and V 0 bases, and 7 bases lay outside the gene matches. For the CDR3, the DNA is TGTGCCAGCAGCCAAGATACGAGGACAGGGGCGTATGGCTACACCTTC. It translates to CASSQDTRTGAYGYTF.

This sequence joins TRBV14 and TRBJ2-1; 9 bases fit TRBD2. The V gene end was trimmed by 4 bases and the J gene end by 6 bases; junction bases not matched to a gene: 7. Germline lookup yields CDR1 SGHDN and CDR2 FVKESK. The CDR3 sequence is 15 residues long. As DNA, the CDR3 is TGTGCCAGCAGCCCTCTGCGGGAGGGGGCCAATGAGCAGTTCTTC. Protein: CASSPLREGANEQFF.

The rearrangement joins TRBV9 to TRBJ2-1, with a weak D call TRBD2 (5 bases). The V end lost 0 bases, the J end lost 1 base, and 11 bases lay between the germline ends. The CDR3 sequence is 16 residues long. CDR1 SGDLS and CDR2 YYNGEE come from the germline V gene. CDR3 nucleotides: TGTGCCAGCAGCGTAGCACCGGGAAGTTCCTACAATGAGCAGTTCTTC. Its protein product is CASSVAPGSSYNEQFF.

This clone was counted a few times. The chain uses TRBV9 and TRBJ2-2, with D perhaps TRBD1 (5 bases). CDR3 size: 15 residues. V lost 6 bases to trimming and J lost 4 bases, with 16 bases between them. CDR1 and CDR2 from the germline V gene are SGDLS and YYNGEE. DNA of the CDR3: TGTGCCAGCACTCAGGGCCAGGTTGTCACCGGGGAGCTGTTTTTT. Its translation is CASTQGQVVTGELFF.

The chain employs TRBV5-4 and TRBJ1-3; D gene unclear. Deletions cut 1 base from V and 0 bases from J, with 8 bases between. Germline CDR1 is SGHNT and CDR2 is YYREEE (reference sequence). This CDR3 spans 15 amino acids. Written as DNA, the CDR3 is TGTGCCAGCAGCTTGTCGAAAACCTCTGGAAACACCATATATTTT. This encodes CASSLSKTSGNTIYF.

J is TRBJ2-3 and V is TRBV12-5, with 14 nucleotides matching TRBD2. V lost 6 bases and J lost 4; bases outside the gene matches: 6. Germline V gene data show CDR1 as LGHNT and CDR2 as FRNRAP. The CDR3 extends over 16 amino acids. The CDR3 loop is CASGTGLAGDPDTQYF. CDR3 in DNA: TGTGCTAGTGGCACGGGACTAGCGGGGGACCCAGATACGCAGTATTTT.

The gene calls are TRBV5-6 and TRBJ2-2; unclear D gene. This CDR3 spans 15 amino acids. V lost 0 bases and J lost 4, with 10 bases in between. The germline V gene has CDR1 SGHDT and CDR2 YYEEEE. The CDR3 coding sequence is TGTGCCAGCAGCTTGGCTTGGGTGGGCACCGGGGAGCTGTTTTTT. Translation gives CASSLAWVGTGELFF.